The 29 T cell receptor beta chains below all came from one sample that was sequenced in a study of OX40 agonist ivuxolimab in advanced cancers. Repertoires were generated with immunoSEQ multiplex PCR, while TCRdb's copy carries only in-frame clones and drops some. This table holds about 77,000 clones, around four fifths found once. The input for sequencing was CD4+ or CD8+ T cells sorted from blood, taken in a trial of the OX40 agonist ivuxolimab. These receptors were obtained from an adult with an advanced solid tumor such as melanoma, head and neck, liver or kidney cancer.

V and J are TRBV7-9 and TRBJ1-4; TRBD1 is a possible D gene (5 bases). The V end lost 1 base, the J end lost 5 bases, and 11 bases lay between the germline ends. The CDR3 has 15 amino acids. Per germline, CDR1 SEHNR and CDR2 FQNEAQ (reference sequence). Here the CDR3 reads CASSLDSRDNEKLFF. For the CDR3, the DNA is TGTGCCAGCAGCTTAGATAGCAGGGACAATGAAAAACTGTTTTTT.

The CDR3 region is CASSPGTGSYGYEQYF. CDR3 bases: TGTGCCAGTAGCCCCGGGACAGGGAGTTATGGATACGAGCAGTACTTC. The V and J genes are TRBV19 and TRBJ2-7; 9 bases match TRBD1. The junction had 13 bases not matched to a gene; V was cut back by 6 bases and J by 4 bases. The germline V gene has CDR1 LNHDA and CDR2 SQIVND (reference sequence). The CDR3 sequence is 16 residues long.

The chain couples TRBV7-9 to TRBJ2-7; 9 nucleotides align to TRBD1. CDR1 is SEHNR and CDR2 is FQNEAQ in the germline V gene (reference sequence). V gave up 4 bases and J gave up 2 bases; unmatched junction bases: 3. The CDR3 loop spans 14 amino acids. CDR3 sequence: CASSSQGAAYEQYF. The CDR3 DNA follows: TGTGCCAGCAGCTCACAGGGGGCGGCCTACGAGCAGTACTTC.

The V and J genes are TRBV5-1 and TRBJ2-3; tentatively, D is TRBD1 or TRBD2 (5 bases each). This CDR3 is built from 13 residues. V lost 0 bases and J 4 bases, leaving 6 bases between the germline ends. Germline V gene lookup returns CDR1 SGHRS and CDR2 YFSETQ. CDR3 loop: CASSLGGPDTQYF. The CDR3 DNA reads TGCGCCAGCAGCTTGGGGGGACCAGATACGCAGTATTTT.

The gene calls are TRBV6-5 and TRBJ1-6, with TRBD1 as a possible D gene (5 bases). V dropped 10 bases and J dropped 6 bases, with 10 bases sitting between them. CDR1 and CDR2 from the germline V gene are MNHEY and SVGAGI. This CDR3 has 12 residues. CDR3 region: CATGAGNSPLHF. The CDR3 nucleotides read TGTGCCACCGGGGCGGGTAATTCACCCCTCCACTTT.

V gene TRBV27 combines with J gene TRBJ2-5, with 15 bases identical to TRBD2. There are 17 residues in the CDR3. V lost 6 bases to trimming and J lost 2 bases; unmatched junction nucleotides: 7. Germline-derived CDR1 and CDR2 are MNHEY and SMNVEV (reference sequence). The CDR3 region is CASSLRTSGRGQETQYF. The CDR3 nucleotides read TGTGCCAGCAGCCTAAGGACTAGCGGGAGGGGTCAAGAGACCCAGTACTTC.

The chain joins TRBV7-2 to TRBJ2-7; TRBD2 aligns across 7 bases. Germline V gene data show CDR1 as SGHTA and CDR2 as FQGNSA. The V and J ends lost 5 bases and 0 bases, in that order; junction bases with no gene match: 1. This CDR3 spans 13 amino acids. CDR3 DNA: TGTGCCAGCAGCGGGGACTACTCCTACGAGCAGTACTTC. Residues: CASSGDYSYEQYF.

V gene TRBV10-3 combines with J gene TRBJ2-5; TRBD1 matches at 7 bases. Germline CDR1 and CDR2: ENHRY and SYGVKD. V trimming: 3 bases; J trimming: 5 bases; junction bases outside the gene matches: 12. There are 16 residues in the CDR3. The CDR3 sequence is CAISDWDSALGETQYF. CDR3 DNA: TGTGCCATCAGTGACTGGGACAGCGCCTTAGGGGAGACCCAGTACTTC.

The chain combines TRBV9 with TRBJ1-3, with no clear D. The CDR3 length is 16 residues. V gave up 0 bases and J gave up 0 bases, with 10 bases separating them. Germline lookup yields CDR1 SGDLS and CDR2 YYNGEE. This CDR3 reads CASSVGLATSGNTIYF. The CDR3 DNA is TGTGCCAGCAGCGTAGGATTGGCAACCTCTGGAAACACCATATATTTT.

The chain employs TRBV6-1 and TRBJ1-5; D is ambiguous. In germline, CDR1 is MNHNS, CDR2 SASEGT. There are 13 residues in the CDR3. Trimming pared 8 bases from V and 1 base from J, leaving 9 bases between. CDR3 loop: CASRDKSNQPQHF. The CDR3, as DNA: TGTGCCAGCCGAGACAAAAGCAATCAGCCCCAGCATTTT.

CDR3 amino acids: CASSLRGLGNTIYF. The DNA of the CDR3 is TGCGCCAGCAGCTTGAGGGGGCTTGGAAACACCATATATTTT. This chain uses TRBV5-1 with TRBJ1-3, with TRBD1 matching 7 bases. The germline CDR1 and CDR2 sequences are SGHRS and YFSETQ. Losses at the gene ends were 1 base for V and 3 bases for J; bases not matched to a gene: 1. This CDR3 is 14 amino acids long.

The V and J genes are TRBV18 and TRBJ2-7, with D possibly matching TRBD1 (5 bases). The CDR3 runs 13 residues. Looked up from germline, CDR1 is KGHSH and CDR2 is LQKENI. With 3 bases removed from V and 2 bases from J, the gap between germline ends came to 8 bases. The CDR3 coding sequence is TGTGCCAGCTCACCCGACAGACCCTACGAGCAGTACTTC. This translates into CASSPDRPYEQYF.

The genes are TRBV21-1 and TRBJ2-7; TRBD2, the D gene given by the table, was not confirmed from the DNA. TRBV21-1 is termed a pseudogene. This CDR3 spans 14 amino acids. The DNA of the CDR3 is TGTGCCAGCAGACAAGCGGGGCCCAACTACGAGCAGTACTTC. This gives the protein CASRQAGPNYEQYF.

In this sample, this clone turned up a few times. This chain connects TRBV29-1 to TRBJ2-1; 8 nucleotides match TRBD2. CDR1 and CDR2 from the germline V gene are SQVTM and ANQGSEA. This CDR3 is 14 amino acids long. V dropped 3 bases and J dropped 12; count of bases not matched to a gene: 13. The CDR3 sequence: CSVEVREGRGTQFF. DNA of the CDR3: TGCAGCGTTGAGGTCCGGGAGGGCCGAGGCACGCAGTTCTTC.

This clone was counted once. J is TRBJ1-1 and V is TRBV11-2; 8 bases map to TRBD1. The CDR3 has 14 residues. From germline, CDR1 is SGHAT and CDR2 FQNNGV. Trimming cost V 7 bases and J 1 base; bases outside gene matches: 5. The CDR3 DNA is TGTGCCAGCATAAGGACAGGGAGGAACACTGAAGCTTTCTTT. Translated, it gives CASIRTGRNTEAFF. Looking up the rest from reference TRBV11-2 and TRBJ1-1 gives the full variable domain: EAGVAQSPRYKIIEKRQSVAFWCNPISGHATLYWYQQILGQGPKLLIQFQNNGVVDDSQLPKDRFSAERLKGVDSTLKIQPAKLEDSAVYLCASIRTGRNTEAFFGQGTRLTVV.

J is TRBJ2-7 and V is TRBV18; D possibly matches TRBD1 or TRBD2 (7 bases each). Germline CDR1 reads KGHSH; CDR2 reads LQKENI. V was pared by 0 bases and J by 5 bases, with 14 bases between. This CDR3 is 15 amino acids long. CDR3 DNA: TGTGCCAGCTCACCACCCCAGGGGGGGAGCAACGAGCAGTACTTC. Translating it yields CASSPPQGGSNEQYF.

This chain's CDR3 is CASRTPDTYYGYTF. CDR3 bases: TGTGCCAGCAGAACGCCCGACACCTACTATGGCTACACCTTC. The J gene is TRBJ1-2, the V gene TRBV6-5; D is unresolved. V was trimmed by 6 bases and J by 3 bases, leaving 14 bases between them. Germline V gene data show CDR1 as MNHEY and CDR2 as SVGAGI. The CDR3 is made up of 14 amino acids.

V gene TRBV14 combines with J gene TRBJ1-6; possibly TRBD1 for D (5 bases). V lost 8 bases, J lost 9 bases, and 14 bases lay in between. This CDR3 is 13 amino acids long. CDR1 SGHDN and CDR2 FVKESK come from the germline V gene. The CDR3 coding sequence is TGTGCCAGCGCAGGGACTGAGACTTCACCCCTCCACTTT. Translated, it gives CASAGTETSPLHF. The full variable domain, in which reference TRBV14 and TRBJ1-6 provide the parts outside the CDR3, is EAGVTQFPSHSVIEKGQTVTLRCDPISGHDNLYWYRRVMGKEIKFLLHFVKESKQDESGMPNNRFLAERTGGTYSTLKVQPAELEDSGVYFCASAGTETSPLHFGNGTRLTVT.

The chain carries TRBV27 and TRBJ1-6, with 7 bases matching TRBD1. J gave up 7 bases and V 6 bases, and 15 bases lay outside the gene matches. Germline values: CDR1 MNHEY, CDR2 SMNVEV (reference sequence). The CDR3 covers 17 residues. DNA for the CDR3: TGTGCCAGCAGACCCCTTGGGACAGTTGAAACGAATTCACCCCTCCACTTT. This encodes CASRPLGTVETNSPLHF.

The DNA of the CDR3 is TGTGCCTCTCAACTGGGGTCGAACACCGGGGAGCTGTTTTTT. Its protein product is CASQLGSNTGELFF. The chain has TRBV11-2 and TRBJ2-2; no clear D gene. The CDR3 spans 14 residues. The germline CDR1 and CDR2 sequences are SGHAT and FQNNGV. V lost 11 bases, J lost 0 bases, and 13 bases lay in between.

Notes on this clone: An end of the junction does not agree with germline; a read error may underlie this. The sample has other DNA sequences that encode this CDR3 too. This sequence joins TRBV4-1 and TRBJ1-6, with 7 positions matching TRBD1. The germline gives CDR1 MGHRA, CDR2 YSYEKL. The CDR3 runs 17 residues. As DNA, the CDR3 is TGCGCCAGCAGCCAAGTGTATGACAGGGCATATAATTCACCCCTTCACTTT. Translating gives CASSQVYDRAYNSPLHF.

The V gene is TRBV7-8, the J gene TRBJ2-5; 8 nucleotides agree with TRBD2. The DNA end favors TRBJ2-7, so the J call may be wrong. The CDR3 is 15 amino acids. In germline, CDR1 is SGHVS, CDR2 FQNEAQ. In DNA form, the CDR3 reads TGTGCCAGCAGCCCCGGGCGGGGGGCTACCTACGAGCAGTACTTC. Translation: CASSPGRGATYEQYF.

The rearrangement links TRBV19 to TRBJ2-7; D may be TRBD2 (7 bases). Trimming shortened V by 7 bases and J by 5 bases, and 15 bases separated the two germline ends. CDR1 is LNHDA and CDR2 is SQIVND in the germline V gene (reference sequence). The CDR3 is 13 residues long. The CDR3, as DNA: TGTGCCAGTATGGTAACGGGGGGCGACGAGCAGTACTTC. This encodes CASMVTGGDEQYF.

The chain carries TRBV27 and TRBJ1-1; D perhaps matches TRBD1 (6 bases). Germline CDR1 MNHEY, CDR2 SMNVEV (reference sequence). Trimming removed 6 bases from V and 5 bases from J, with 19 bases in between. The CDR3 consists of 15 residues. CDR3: CASSFIRGIGTEAFF. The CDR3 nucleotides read TGTGCCAGCAGCTTCATTAGGGGGATCGGAACTGAAGCTTTCTTT.

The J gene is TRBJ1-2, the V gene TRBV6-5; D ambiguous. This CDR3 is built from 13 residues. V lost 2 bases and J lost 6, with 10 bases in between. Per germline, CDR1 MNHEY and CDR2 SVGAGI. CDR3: CASSYGPQDGYTF. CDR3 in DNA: TGTGCCAGCAGTTACGGGCCGCAGGATGGCTACACCTTC.

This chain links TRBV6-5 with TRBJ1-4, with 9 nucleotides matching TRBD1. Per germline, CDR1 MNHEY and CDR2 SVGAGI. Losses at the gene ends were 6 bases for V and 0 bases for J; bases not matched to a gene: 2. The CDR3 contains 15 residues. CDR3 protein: CASSRTGATNEKLFF. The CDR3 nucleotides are TGTGCCAGCAGCAGGACAGGGGCAACTAATGAAAAACTGTTTTTT.

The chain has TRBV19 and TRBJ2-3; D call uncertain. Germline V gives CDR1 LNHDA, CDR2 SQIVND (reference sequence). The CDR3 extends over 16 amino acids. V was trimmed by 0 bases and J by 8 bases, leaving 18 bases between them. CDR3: CASSIDKALPTGTQYF. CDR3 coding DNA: TGTGCCAGTAGTATAGATAAGGCCCTCCCGACGGGTACGCAGTATTTT.

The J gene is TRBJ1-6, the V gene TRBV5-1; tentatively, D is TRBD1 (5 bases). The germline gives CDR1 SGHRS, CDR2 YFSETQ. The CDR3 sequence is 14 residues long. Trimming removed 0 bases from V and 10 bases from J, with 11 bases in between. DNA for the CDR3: TGCGCCAGCAGCTTGGAGGATCAGGGCTCACCCCTCCACTTT. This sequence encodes CASSLEDQGSPLHF. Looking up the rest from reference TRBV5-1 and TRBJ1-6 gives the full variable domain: KAGVTQTPRYLIKTRGQQVTLSCSPISGHRSVSWYQQTPGQGLQFLFEYFSETQRNKGNFPGRFSGRQFSNSRSEMNVSTLELGDSALYLCASSLEDQGSPLHFGNGTRLTVT.

The CDR3 sequence is CASSIEGGRGVRETQYF. The CDR3 DNA reads as TGTGCCAGTAGTATCGAGGGCGGGAGGGGGGTTAGGGAGACCCAGTACTTC. The rearrangement joins TRBV19 to TRBJ2-5, with TRBD2 matching 9 bases. Germline loops: CDR1 LNHDA, CDR2 SQIVND (reference sequence). This CDR3 spans 17 amino acids. J gave up 5 bases and V 3 bases, and 13 bases lay outside the gene matches.